A single sample gave rise to the 18 T cell receptor beta chains below, sequenced in a study. Amplification of TRBV12-4/TRBJ1-2 clonotypes used adaptor-ligated barcode primers. In TCRdb, the multiplex PCR reads were re-called with MiXCR into one record per CDR3 protein. The sample records a few hundred distinct CDR3 sequences, around 16% being singletons. Treg sorting used a CD4+CD25+CD127-/low gate. The sample comprised tumor-infiltrating Tregs sorted from the breast tumor. All receptors come from a female donor with breast cancer.

The rearrangement uses TRBV12-3 or TRBV12-4 and TRBJ1-2; tentative D call: TRBD1 (5 bases). Trimming pared 7 bases from V and 12 bases from J, leaving 18 bases between. The CDR3 totals 12 residues. For the CDR3, the DNA is TGTGCCAGCACCTTTCCTGACAGAACTAACACCTTC. This codes for CASTFPDRTNTF.

This clonotype was found once. V and J are TRBV12-3 or TRBV12-4 and TRBJ1-2; D gene uncertain. The ends were cut back, 7 bases at V and 7 bases at J, with 13 bases in the middle. The CDR3 covers 12 residues. CDR3 DNA: TGTGCCAGCAACACTTTTCGGAGTGGCTACACCTTC. Residues: CASNTFRSGYTF.

This clonotype is labeled as medium-sized. The V and J genes are TRBV12-3 or TRBV12-4 and TRBJ1-2; D not certain. The CDR3 covers 13 residues. Trimming left V 11 bases short and J 6 bases short, with 19 bases between. In nucleotides, the CDR3 is TGTGCCTCCTCTTGGAGGGATTCGGATGGCTACACCTTC. Amino acid sequence: CASSWRDSDGYTF.

In its sample, this clonotype is large (0.1 to 1%). This chain connects TRBV12-3 or TRBV12-4 to TRBJ1-2, with 7 bases matching TRBD1. The CDR3 spans 14 residues. V lost 4 bases and J lost 3; bases outside the gene matches: 5. CDR3: CASSSSTGYYGYTF. The CDR3 DNA follows: TGTGCCAGCAGTTCATCGACAGGGTACTATGGCTACACCTTC.

This clonotype is judged large. V usage is TRBV12-3 or TRBV12-4 and J usage is TRBJ1-2; tentatively, D is TRBD1 (5 bases). The CDR3 has 13 residues. Trimming took off 8 bases at V and 4 bases at J, with 14 bases between the two ends. The CDR3, as DNA: TGTGCCAGCCTGTCAGGGTGGGGCTATGGCTACACCTTC. Translating it yields CASLSGWGYGYTF.

This rearrangement joins TRBV12-3 or TRBV12-4 to TRBJ1-2; 7 positions match TRBD1. The CDR3 runs to 13 residues. V lost 3 bases to trimming and J lost 4 bases; unmatched junction nucleotides: 2. CDR3 sequence: CASSFGTVYGYTF. CDR3 bases: TGTGCCAGCAGTTTTGGGACAGTCTATGGCTACACCTTC.

This clonotype is judged large. This chain joins TRBV12-3 or TRBV12-4 and TRBJ1-2; possibly TRBD1 for D (6 bases). V dropped 5 bases and J dropped 4 bases, with 14 bases sitting between them. This CDR3 has 14 residues. The CDR3 DNA is TGTGCCAGCAGTCCGGACGGACAGTTCTATGGCTACACCTTC. Amino acid sequence: CASSPDGQFYGYTF.

This clonotype appeared a single time. V is TRBV12-3 or TRBV12-4 and J is TRBJ1-2; D ambiguous. The CDR3 has 12 residues. Trimming removed 3 bases from V and 2 bases from J, with 4 bases in between. CDR3 nucleotides: TGTGCCAGCAGTTTTCAGAACTATGGCTACACCTTC. This gives the protein CASSFQNYGYTF.

The V call is TRBV12-3 or TRBV12-4, the J call TRBJ1-2; a possible D gene is TRBD1 (5 bases). The CDR3 spans 13 residues. V was cut by 5 bases and J by 5 bases, with 12 bases left in between. CDR3 region: CASSPRDRYGYTF. The CDR3 nucleotides are TGTGCCAGCAGTCCTCGGGACCGATATGGCTACACCTTC.

This clonotype is medium-sized in the sample. The V call is TRBV12-3 or TRBV12-4, the J call TRBJ1-2; the D gene is possibly TRBD1 (5 bases). Trimming left V 3 bases short and J 4 bases short, with 18 bases between. CDR3 length: 16 amino acids. This chain's CDR3 is CASSFTERGAGYGYTF. CDR3 DNA: TGTGCCAGCAGTTTCACCGAAAGGGGCGCCGGCTATGGCTACACCTTC.

By share of the sample, this clonotype is large. J is TRBJ1-2 and V is TRBV12-3 or TRBV12-4; the D is unclear. V lost 3 bases to trimming and J lost 3 bases, with 8 bases between them. The CDR3 totals 13 residues. The CDR3 reads CASSLGGYYGYTF. The CDR3, as DNA: TGTGCCAGCAGTTTGGGCGGTTACTATGGCTACACCTTC.

This chain connects TRBV12-3 or TRBV12-4 to TRBJ1-2; possibly TRBD1 for D (5 bases). Trimming left V 3 bases short and J 8 bases short, with 10 bases between. The CDR3 spans 12 residues. The CDR3 coding sequence is TGTGCCAGCAGTTTCTCCGGGGACGGCTACACCTTC. Residues: CASSFSGDGYTF.

This clonotype rates as hyperexpanded (1% or more). The V gene is TRBV12-3 or TRBV12-4, the J gene TRBJ1-2; the match to TRBD1 covers 7 bases. CDR3 length equals 14 residues. The ends lost 3 bases at V and 4 bases at J; junction bases unmatched: 5. CDR3 residues: CASSLATGSYGYTF. The CDR3 DNA sequence: TGTGCCAGCAGTTTGGCGACAGGGTCCTATGGCTACACCTTC.

In its sample, this clonotype ranks as medium-sized. The chain recombines TRBV12-3 or TRBV12-4 with TRBJ1-2, with TRBD1 matching 8 bases. The CDR3 length is 13 residues. J lost 5 bases, V lost 6 bases, and 5 bases had no gene match. The CDR3 is CASSGGTGYGYTF. The CDR3 nucleotides read TGTGCCAGCAGCGGAGGGACAGGTTATGGCTACACCTTC.

By sample fraction, this clonotype is medium-sized. The rearrangement joins TRBV12-3 or TRBV12-4 to TRBJ1-2; D gene unclear. The CDR3 loop spans 12 amino acids. Trimming cost V 3 bases and J 4 bases, with 6 bases left between them. The CDR3 reads CASSLGPYGYTF. In DNA, the CDR3 is TGTGCCAGCAGTTTGGGCCCCTATGGCTACACCTTC.

By sample fraction, this clonotype is medium-sized. The chain couples TRBV12-3 or TRBV12-4 to TRBJ1-2; D unclear. Trimming took off 7 bases at V and 2 bases at J, with 17 bases between the two ends. This CDR3 spans 15 amino acids. CDR3 bases: TGTGCCAGCACCTCGGACCGACCTGCCAACTATGGCTACACCTTC. Its protein product is CASTSDRPANYGYTF.

This clonotype counts as medium-sized. V gene TRBV12-3 or TRBV12-4 combines with J gene TRBJ1-2, with D unresolved. CDR3 length: 15 amino acids. V was pared by 5 bases and J by 4 bases, with 17 bases between. This CDR3 reads CASSTTTRKRYGYTF. The CDR3 DNA reads as TGTGCCAGCAGTACTACAACCCGAAAGCGCTATGGCTACACCTTC.

This clonotype is judged medium-sized. The gene calls are TRBV12-3 or TRBV12-4 and TRBJ1-2; a possible D gene is TRBD1 (5 bases). V was shortened by 6 bases and J by 4 bases, with 15 bases between the two germline ends. The CDR3 loop spans 14 amino acids. The CDR3 sequence is CASSPSGTLYGYTF. The CDR3 nucleotides read TGTGCCAGCAGCCCCTCCGGGACCCTCTATGGCTACACCTTC.